The rows below give T cell receptor beta chains drawn from one sample of a study of PD-1 blockade in classical Hodgkin lymphoma. The method was immunoSEQ multiplex PCR; TCRdb's version includes in-frame clones alone and lacks a portion of them. The sample contains about 12,000 clones, around 80% of which appear only once. Source: CD4+ T cells from blood, taken at baseline. The receptors were sampled from a human donor with classical Hodgkin lymphoma. CDR3s include the opening cysteine and the closing phenylalanine or tryptophan. Each record gives: D gene, clone size, V gene, J gene, CDR3 DNA, CDR3 protein. The D gene is left open where the match is weak. Clone size, where shown, is once, few, many, or a class for clones that have expanded.

d_call: .; clone_size: .; v_call: TRBV6-5; j_call: TRBJ1-1; cdr3_nt: TGTGCCAGCAGTTACTCCCGGACAGACACTGAAGCTTTCTTT; cdr3_aa: CASSYSRTDTEAFF
d_call: TRBD2; clone_size: .; v_call: TRBV15; j_call: TRBJ2-5; cdr3_nt: TGTGCCACCAGCAGAGATTTAGCGGGGGGGGAAGAGACCCAGTACTTC; cdr3_aa: CATSRDLAGGEETQYF
d_call: .; clone_size: .; v_call: TRBV5-1; j_call: TRBJ1-6; cdr3_nt: TGCGCCAGCAGCTTGGGGGGCGGAGAAGCGCCCCTCCACTTT; cdr3_aa: CASSLGGGEAPLHF
d_call: .; clone_size: once; v_call: TRBV29-1; j_call: TRBJ2-7; cdr3_nt: TGCAGCGCTGGGGGATCCTACGGAACGCGGTACTTC; cdr3_aa: CSAGGSYGTRYF
d_call: .; clone_size: .; v_call: TRBV7-9; j_call: TRBJ1-6; cdr3_nt: TGTGCCAGCAGCGCCTGGACAGACAATTCACCCCTCCACTTT; cdr3_aa: CASSAWTDNSPLHF
d_call: TRBD2; clone_size: .; v_call: TRBV19; j_call: TRBJ2-5; cdr3_nt: TGTGCCAGTAGTGGGGCACCAGGGAGGGGAGAGACCCAGTACTTC; cdr3_aa: CASSGAPGRGETQYF
d_call: TRBD2; clone_size: once; v_call: TRBV7-8; j_call: TRBJ2-1; cdr3_nt: TGTGCCAGCAGCTTCAGCGGGGGCTCCTACAATGAGCAGTTCTTC; cdr3_aa: CASSFSGGSYNEQFF
d_call: .; clone_size: .; v_call: TRBV6-1; j_call: TRBJ2-7; cdr3_nt: TGTGCCAGCAGCCCCAGAAGAAGGGCCTACGAGCAGTACTTC; cdr3_aa: CASSPRRRAYEQYF
d_call: .; clone_size: few; v_call: TRBV4-3; j_call: TRBJ1-2; cdr3_nt: TGCGCCAGCAGCCAAGAGACGGGGGCCTATGGCTACACCTTC; cdr3_aa: CASSQETGAYGYTF
d_call: TRBD1; clone_size: few; v_call: TRBV19; j_call: TRBJ1-1; cdr3_nt: TGTGCCAGTAGTAACCCTGAAGGGGGCGCGAACACTGAAGCTTTCTTT; cdr3_aa: CASSNPEGGANTEAFF
d_call: .; clone_size: .; v_call: TRBV19; j_call: TRBJ1-2; cdr3_nt: TGTGCCAGTAGTTCCGGGACACATGGCTACACCTTC; cdr3_aa: CASSSGTHGYTF
d_call: .; clone_size: .; v_call: TRBV7-9; j_call: TRBJ2-7; cdr3_nt: TGTGCCAGCAGCCCACAGGCGATTACCTACGAGCAGTACTTC; cdr3_aa: CASSPQAITYEQYF
d_call: .; clone_size: .; v_call: TRBV19; j_call: TRBJ2-1; cdr3_nt: TGTGCCAGTGCCTCCGGTGGTCTAAACAATGAGCAGTTCTTC; cdr3_aa: CASASGGLNNEQFF
d_call: .; clone_size: .; v_call: TRBV27; j_call: TRBJ2-3; cdr3_nt: TGTGCCAGCGGATCCTATACAGATACGCAGTATTTT; cdr3_aa: CASGSYTDTQYF
d_call: .; clone_size: .; v_call: TRBV30; j_call: TRBJ1-5; cdr3_nt: TGTGCCTGGAGTGCTAATTTCGGGGCGAATCAGCCCCAGCATTTT; cdr3_aa: CAWSANFGANQPQHF
d_call: TRBD1; clone_size: .; v_call: TRBV28; j_call: TRBJ1-2; cdr3_nt: TGTGCCAGCAGTCCGACAGGGGTCGGCTACACCTTC; cdr3_aa: CASSPTGVGYTF
d_call: .; clone_size: few; v_call: TRBV7-2; j_call: TRBJ1-2; cdr3_nt: TGTGCCAGCAGCAGGACAGTCAACTATGGCTACACCTTC; cdr3_aa: CASSRTVNYGYTF
d_call: .; clone_size: .; v_call: TRBV5-1; j_call: TRBJ2-7; cdr3_nt: TGCGCCAGCAGCCCTCGACAGGCCGAGGGTCTCTACGAGCAGTACTTC; cdr3_aa: CASSPRQAEGLYEQYF
d_call: TRBD1; clone_size: .; v_call: TRBV19; j_call: TRBJ2-3; cdr3_nt: TGTGCCAGTAGTATGGGGTCGGGACAGGGGACAGATACGCAGTATTTT; cdr3_aa: CASSMGSGQGTDTQYF
d_call: .; clone_size: .; v_call: TRBV4-3; j_call: TRBJ2-7; cdr3_nt: TGCGCCAGCAGCCAAGATCAACAGCCCCTCTACGAGCAGTACTTC; cdr3_aa: CASSQDQQPLYEQYF
d_call: .; clone_size: .; v_call: TRBV9; j_call: TRBJ2-1; cdr3_nt: TGTGCCAGCAGCGTAGAGAGCCAACTCTCCGAGCAGTTCTTC; cdr3_aa: CASSVESQLSEQFF
d_call: TRBD1; clone_size: .; v_call: TRBV19; j_call: TRBJ1-1; cdr3_nt: TGTGCCAGTACCTCCCCCCACTCTGCGGGCAGGGGGATTGAAGCTTTCTTT; cdr3_aa: CASTSPHSAGRGIEAFF
d_call: .; clone_size: .; v_call: TRBV6-5; j_call: TRBJ2-7; cdr3_nt: TGTGCCAGCCTTCGGGGACAACGGCAGTACTTC; cdr3_aa: CASLRGQRQYF
d_call: TRBD2; clone_size: .; v_call: TRBV18; j_call: TRBJ2-1; cdr3_nt: TGTGCCAGCTCACAACTAGCGGGGGGCCCACCGGGTGAGCAGTTCTTC; cdr3_aa: CASSQLAGGPPGEQFF
d_call: .; clone_size: .; v_call: TRBV5-1; j_call: TRBJ1-3; cdr3_nt: TGCGCCAGCAGCTTGGTGGGGGCCTCTGGAAACACCATATATTTT; cdr3_aa: CASSLVGASGNTIYF
d_call: .; clone_size: .; v_call: TRBV5-8; j_call: TRBJ2-1; cdr3_nt: TGTGCCAGCAGCTTGGATAGGGGTAATCGACTGGAGCAGTTCTTC; cdr3_aa: CASSLDRGNRLEQFF
d_call: .; clone_size: .; v_call: TRBV7-5; j_call: TRBJ2-5; cdr3_nt: TGTGGCTCGGGGGTCCCAGAGACCCAGTACTTC; cdr3_aa: CGSGVPETQYF
d_call: .; clone_size: .; v_call: TRBV4-1; j_call: TRBJ2-3; cdr3_nt: TGCGCCAGCAGCCTTCGGGGGCCCCCAGATACGCAGTATTTT; cdr3_aa: CASSLRGPPDTQYF
d_call: TRBD1; clone_size: once; v_call: TRBV6-1; j_call: TRBJ1-5; cdr3_nt: TGTGCCAGCAGTGGAACGGGGAAGGGACAGTATAGCAATCAGCCCCAGCATTTT; cdr3_aa: CASSGTGKGQYSNQPQHF
d_call: .; clone_size: .; v_call: TRBV28; j_call: TRBJ1-6; cdr3_nt: TGTGCCAGCAGTTTGTTGGAGGGGTTGAATTCACCCCTCCACTTT; cdr3_aa: CASSLLEGLNSPLHF
d_call: TRBD1; clone_size: .; v_call: TRBV5-1; j_call: TRBJ1-1; cdr3_nt: TGCGCCAGCAGCCCGACAGGGACCGGCTTTAACACTGAAGCTTTCTTT; cdr3_aa: CASSPTGTGFNTEAFF
d_call: .; clone_size: few; v_call: TRBV30; j_call: TRBJ1-4; cdr3_nt: TGTGCCTGGAGTCCCCAGGTGGGGAAACTGTTTTTT; cdr3_aa: CAWSPQVGKLFF
d_call: .; clone_size: few; v_call: TRBV7-3; j_call: TRBJ1-6; cdr3_nt: TGTGCCAGCAGCTTAGACGGATATAATTCACCCCTCCACTTT; cdr3_aa: CASSLDGYNSPLHF
d_call: TRBD1; clone_size: .; v_call: TRBV2; j_call: TRBJ2-7; cdr3_nt: TGTGCCAGCAGTGCCCCGGGACAGGGGCCCTCCGAGCAGTACTTC; cdr3_aa: CASSAPGQGPSEQYF
d_call: .; clone_size: .; v_call: TRBV7-2; j_call: TRBJ2-2; cdr3_nt: TGTGCCAGCAGCTCACTACCGGCGAACACCGGGGAGCTGTTTTTT; cdr3_aa: CASSSLPANTGELFF
d_call: TRBD1; clone_size: .; v_call: TRBV18; j_call: TRBJ1-5; cdr3_nt: TGTGCCAGCTCACCAAATACAGGGGCGGGTGGCAATCAGCCCCAGCATTTT; cdr3_aa: CASSPNTGAGGNQPQHF
d_call: .; clone_size: .; v_call: TRBV5-1; j_call: TRBJ1-6; cdr3_nt: TGCGCCAGCAGCTTGGAGGCCATCTATAATTCACCCCTCCACTTT; cdr3_aa: CASSLEAIYNSPLHF
d_call: .; clone_size: .; v_call: TRBV5-1; j_call: TRBJ1-2; cdr3_nt: TGCGCCAGCAGCTTGGCTTCTGGTTTCGACTATGGCTACACCTTC; cdr3_aa: CASSLASGFDYGYTF
d_call: TRBD2; clone_size: .; v_call: TRBV19; j_call: TRBJ2-2; cdr3_nt: TGTGCCAGTACGGGTCCAGCGGGGGCCACCGGGGAGCTGTTTTTT; cdr3_aa: CASTGPAGATGELFF
d_call: .; clone_size: .; v_call: TRBV18; j_call: TRBJ1-1; cdr3_nt: TGTGCCAGCACCTACACCACACAGAACACTGAAGCTTTCTTT; cdr3_aa: CASTYTTQNTEAFF
d_call: TRBD1; clone_size: .; v_call: TRBV7-8; j_call: TRBJ1-2; cdr3_nt: TGTGCCAGCAGCGGGACAGGGGATGGCTACACCTTC; cdr3_aa: CASSGTGDGYTF
d_call: TRBD1; clone_size: .; v_call: TRBV6-6; j_call: TRBJ1-1; cdr3_nt: TGTGCCAGCAGTCCCAGGACAGGGGGGACTGAAGCTTTCTTT; cdr3_aa: CASSPRTGGTEAFF
d_call: .; clone_size: .; v_call: TRBV6-5; j_call: TRBJ2-1; cdr3_nt: TGTGCCAGCAGTTACGTCATGGCGGGTGAGCAGTTCTTC; cdr3_aa: CASSYVMAGEQFF
d_call: TRBD2; clone_size: .; v_call: TRBV9; j_call: TRBJ2-1; cdr3_nt: TGTGCCAGCAGCGTAGACCCTGGACTAGCTGTGGATGAGCAGTTCTTC; cdr3_aa: CASSVDPGLAVDEQFF